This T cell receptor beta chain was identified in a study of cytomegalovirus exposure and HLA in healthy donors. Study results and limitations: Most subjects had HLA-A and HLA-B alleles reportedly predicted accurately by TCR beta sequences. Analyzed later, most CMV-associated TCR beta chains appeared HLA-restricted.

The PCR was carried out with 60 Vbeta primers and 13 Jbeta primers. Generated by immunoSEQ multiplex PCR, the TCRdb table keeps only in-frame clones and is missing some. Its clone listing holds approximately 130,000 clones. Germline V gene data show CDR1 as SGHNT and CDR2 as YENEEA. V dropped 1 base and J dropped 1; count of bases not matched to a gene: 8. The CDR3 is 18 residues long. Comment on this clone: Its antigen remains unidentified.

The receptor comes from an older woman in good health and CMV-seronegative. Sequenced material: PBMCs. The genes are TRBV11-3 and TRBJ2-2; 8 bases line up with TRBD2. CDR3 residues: CASSLVSGRDGNTGELFF. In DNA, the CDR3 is TGTGCCAGCAGCTTAGTGAGCGGGAGAGACGGGAACACCGGGGAGCTGTTTTTT.